This entry lists 12 T cell receptor beta chains sequenced from one sample in a study of T cells in pancreatic ductal adenocarcinoma. Selected pancreatic ductal adenocarcinoma patients had undergone surgery without neoadjuvant therapy. The method was immunoSEQ multiplex PCR; TCRdb's version includes in-frame clones alone and lacks a portion of them. The repertoire holds more than 85,000 clones, with roughly 96% as singletons. The specimen sequenced was PBMCs. The receptor set was obtained from a human donor with pancreatic ductal adenocarcinoma.

J is TRBJ2-2 and V is TRBV11-3; no clear D. The length of the CDR3 is 12 residues. The V end lost 5 bases, the J end lost 5 bases, and 6 bases lay between the germline ends. Germline-derived CDR1 and CDR2 are SGHNT and YENEEA. CDR3 residues: CASSPGTGELFF. The CDR3 region has the DNA TGTGCCAGCAGCCCCGGGACCGGGGAGCTGTTTTTT.

The chain links TRBV7-9 to TRBJ2-3, with 7 positions matching TRBD2. Per the germline V gene, CDR1 is SEHNR and CDR2 is FQNEAQ (reference sequence). Germline trimming cut 7 bases from V and 3 bases from J; bases unmatched to any gene: 10. The CDR3 length is 15 residues. The CDR3 sequence: CASILAGVETDTQYF. The CDR3, as DNA: TGTGCCAGCATTCTTGCGGGAGTGGAGACAGATACGCAGTATTTT.

The CDR3 region has the DNA TGTGCCAGCAAGGGCTCAGGGGCCAATGGCTACACCTTC. It translates to CASKGSGANGYTF. The chain carries TRBV28 and TRBJ1-2; TRBD1 might be the D (6 bases). V was shortened by 7 bases and J by 6 bases, with 15 bases between the two germline ends. The CDR3 runs to 13 residues. Germline V lookup: CDR1 MDHEN, CDR2 SYDVKM.

The chain joins TRBV11-3 to TRBJ2-7, with D perhaps matching TRBD1 (6 bases). The germline V and J ends were trimmed by 2 bases and 3 bases, with 17 bases remaining between them. Germline V gives CDR1 SGHNT, CDR2 YENEEA. CDR3 length: 16 residues. This CDR3 reads CASSLIPRRRGYEQYF. The DNA for the CDR3 is TGTGCCAGCAGCTTAATCCCTCGGCGCAGGGGCTACGAGCAGTACTTC.

This clone was seen only a few times. V gene TRBV6-1 combines with J gene TRBJ2-7; 9 bases agree with TRBD2. The V gene's germline CDR1 is MNHNS and CDR2 SASEGT. V lost 3 bases, J lost 1 base, and 4 bases stayed unmatched. CDR3 length equals 15 residues. CDR3 loop: CASSDAGGTSYEQYF. As DNA, the CDR3 is TGTGCCAGCAGTGATGCGGGAGGGACTTCCTACGAGCAGTACTTC.

V is TRBV5-4 and J is TRBJ2-7, with TRBD2 identical over 9 bases. The CDR3 loop spans 14 amino acids. The V segment lost 2 bases and the J segment 3 bases; nucleotides outside the gene matches: 3. Germline V gene lookup returns CDR1 SGHNT and CDR2 YYREEE (reference sequence). This CDR3 reads CASSFGTSSYEQYF. CDR3 nucleotides: TGTGCCAGCAGCTTCGGGACTAGCAGCTACGAGCAGTACTTC.

The chain's CDR3 is CASMDGEKMARHSYEQYF. Here the CDR3 DNA reads TGTGCCAGCATGGATGGGGAGAAGATGGCTCGGCACTCCTACGAGCAGTACTTC. The V call is TRBV7-9, the J call TRBJ2-7; a possible D gene is TRBD2 (5 bases). CDR1 is SEHNR, CDR2 FQNEAQ, per germline (reference sequence). The CDR3 is made up of 18 amino acids. V was shortened by 7 bases and J by 0 bases, with 25 bases between the two germline ends.

V and J are TRBV29-1 and TRBJ2-5; D is unresolved. The CDR3 has 12 amino acids. Germline CDR1 is SQVTM and CDR2 is ANQGSEA. V was trimmed by 0 bases and J by 5 bases, leaving 7 bases between them. CDR3: CSVEDFLETQYF. CDR3 coding DNA: TGCAGCGTTGAAGACTTCCTCGAGACCCAGTACTTC.

This chain joins TRBV29-1 and TRBJ1-1; 7 bases fit TRBD1. Per the germline V gene, CDR1 is SQVTM and CDR2 is ANQGSEA. The CDR3 is made up of 15 amino acids. The junction had 8 bases not matched to a gene; V was cut back by 4 bases and J by 0 bases. The CDR3 loop is CSVGPVDRVNTEAFF. The CDR3 bases are TGCAGCGTTGGGCCTGTTGACAGGGTGAACACTGAAGCTTTCTTT.

The chain uses TRBV28 and TRBJ2-7; D not resolved. The CDR3 consists of 13 residues. Germline CDR1 is MDHEN and CDR2 is SYDVKM. V gave up 8 bases and J gave up 2 bases, with 13 bases separating them. CDR3 in DNA: TGTGCCAGCGCTGGCGGCAGTACCTACGAGCAGTACTTC. Protein product: CASAGGSTYEQYF.

The J gene is TRBJ2-2, the V gene TRBV9, with TRBD2 matching over 9 bases. Germline values: CDR1 SGDLS, CDR2 YYNGEE. This CDR3 has 15 residues. V lost 3 bases to trimming and J lost 1 base; unmatched junction nucleotides: 1. The CDR3: CASSASGMNTGELFF. CDR3 DNA sequence: TGTGCCAGCAGCGCTAGCGGGATGAACACCGGGGAGCTGTTTTTT.

V and J are TRBV5-4 and TRBJ1-4; tentative D call: TRBD1 (6 bases). Germline CDR1 SGHNT, CDR2 YYREEE (reference sequence). The CDR3 totals 14 residues. Trimming pared 5 bases from V and 2 bases from J, leaving 10 bases between. Written as DNA, the CDR3 is TGTGCCAGCAGACAGGGTGGGACTAATGAAAAACTGTTTTTT. Protein product: CASRQGGTNEKLFF.